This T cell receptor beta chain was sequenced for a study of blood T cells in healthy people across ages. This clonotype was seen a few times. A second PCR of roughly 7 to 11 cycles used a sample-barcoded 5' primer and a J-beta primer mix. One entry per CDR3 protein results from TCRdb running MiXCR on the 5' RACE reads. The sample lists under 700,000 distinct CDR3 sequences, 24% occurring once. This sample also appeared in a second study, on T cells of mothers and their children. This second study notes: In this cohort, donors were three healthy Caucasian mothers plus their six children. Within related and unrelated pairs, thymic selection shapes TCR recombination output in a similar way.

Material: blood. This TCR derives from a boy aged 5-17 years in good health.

The CDR3 here is CASSYSGPERGKETQYF. The CDR3 DNA is TGTGCCAGCAGTTATTCGGGGCCCGAGCGGGGGAAAGAGACCCAGTACTTC. This chain uses TRBV6-5 with TRBJ2-5; 8 bases match TRBD2. Unmatched junction bases numbered 12, after V lost 3 bases and J lost 3 bases. The germline CDR1 and CDR2 sequences are MNHEY and SVGAGI. CDR3 length: 17 residues.